A selection of T cell receptor beta chains follows, all from one sample in a study of blood T cell repertoires in COVID-19. The data were produced by immunoSEQ multiplex PCR, yet TCRdb's version contains in-frame clones alone and is incomplete. The sample yields 310,000 or so clones, more than 75% seen once. Material: peripheral blood. Receptors originate from a woman aged 25-40 years who had recovered from COVID-19. The CDR3 runs from the conserved cysteine through the conserved F or W. A D gene is named only where the DNA matches it firmly. Not all rows give a size; the values are once, few, many and, for expanded clones, a class.

D,size,J,V,CDR3,DNA
NA,NA,TRBJ2-1,TRBV27,CASSFAGSNNEQFF,TGTGCCAGCAGTTTTGCGGGATCAAATAATGAGCAGTTCTTC
NA,NA,TRBJ1-6,TRBV4-3,CASSQEVRVNSPLHF,TGCGCCAGCAGCCAAGAGGTCAGGGTGAATTCACCCCTCCACTTT
TRBD2,NA,TRBJ2-7,TRBV9,CASSVATSGNSYEQYF,TGTGCCAGCAGCGTAGCAACTAGCGGTAACTCCTACGAGCAGTACTTC
TRBD2,NA,TRBJ2-3,TRBV7-2,CASSSPSGYTDTQYF,TGTGCCAGCAGCTCACCTAGCGGTTACACAGATACGCAGTATTTT
NA,NA,TRBJ1-3,TRBV12-3/TRBV12-4,CASTPTAGNTIYF,TGTGCCAGCACGCCGACAGCCGGAAACACCATATATTTT
TRBD1,once,TRBJ2-1,TRBV6-5,CASGNRGQNEQFF,TGTGCCAGCGGAAACAGGGGGCAAAATGAGCAGTTCTTC
TRBD1,NA,TRBJ2-4,TRBV4-1,CASSQVSTGGIQYF,TGCGCCAGCAGCCAAGTGTCAACAGGGGGCATTCAGTACTTC
TRBD1,NA,TRBJ2-6,TRBV9,CASSATPGGTGANVLTF,TGTGCCAGCAGCGCGACGCCAGGGGGCACTGGGGCCAACGTCCTGACTTTC
NA,NA,TRBJ1-2,TRBV4-2,CASSQAGSNYGYTF,TGTGCCAGCAGCCAGGCGGGCTCTAACTATGGCTACACCTTC
NA,NA,TRBJ2-7,TRBV5-6,CASSLAEASESIYEQYF,TGTGCCAGCAGCTTGGCCGAGGCTAGCGAAAGCATCTACGAGCAGTACTTC
TRBD2,NA,TRBJ2-1,TRBV24-1,CATSDYLAGVIDEQFF,TGTGCCACCAGTGATTATCTAGCGGGAGTTATCGATGAGCAGTTCTTC
NA,NA,TRBJ2-7,TRBV7-9,CASSLEQSYYEQYF,TGTGCCAGCAGCTTAGAACAGTCCTACTACGAGCAGTACTTC
NA,NA,TRBJ1-1,TRBV10-1,CASSETAASPEAFF,TGCGCCAGCAGTGAGACAGCAGCTTCCCCTGAAGCTTTCTTT
TRBD1,NA,TRBJ2-2,TRBV29-1,CSVEIGQGAQLGELFF,TGCAGCGTTGAAATTGGACAGGGGGCTCAACTCGGGGAGCTGTTTTTT
NA,once,TRBJ2-2,TRBV4-2,CASSQAPAAGELFF,TGTGCCAGCAGCCAAGCCCCCGCTGCGGGGGAGCTGTTTTTT
NA,NA,TRBJ1-2,TRBV13,CASSFRRDGYTF,TGTGCCAGCAGCTTTCGCCGGGATGGCTACACCTTC
TRBD2,NA,TRBJ2-5,TRBV7-9,CASSFLAGDLETQYF,TGTGCCAGCAGCTTTCTAGCGGGGGACCTGGAGACCCAGTACTTC
NA,NA,TRBJ2-1,TRBV3-1/TRBV3-2,CASSFPGSTTGDEQFF,TGTGCCAGCAGCTTCCCGGGATCCACGACGGGCGATGAGCAGTTCTTC
TRBD1,NA,TRBJ1-5,TRBV7-8,CASSLGGRGPQPQHF,TGTGCCAGCAGCTTAGGAGGCAGGGGGCCTCAGCCCCAGCATTTT
NA,NA,TRBJ1-2,TRBV19,CASSILSSYGYTF,TGTGCCAGTAGTATTTTGAGTTCCTATGGCTACACCTTC
NA,NA,TRBJ2-3,TRBV9,CASSVEGASTDTQYF,TGTGCCAGCAGCGTAGAAGGGGCTAGCACAGATACGCAGTATTTT
TRBD1,once,TRBJ1-1,TRBV30,CAWHTGGPTEAFF,TGTGCCTGGCACACAGGGGGTCCCACTGAAGCTTTCTTT
TRBD1,few,TRBJ1-1,TRBV3-1/TRBV3-2,CASSSGQGVTEAFF,TGTGCCAGCAGCTCGGGACAGGGGGTCACTGAAGCTTTCTTT
NA,NA,TRBJ1-2,TRBV7-2,CASSVAGQGGYTF,TGTGCCAGCAGCGTAGCAGGGCAGGGTGGCTACACCTTC
NA,NA,TRBJ1-1,TRBV18,CASFDGGLRFAEAFF,TGTGCCAGCTTCGACGGGGGGCTGCGGTTCGCTGAAGCTTTCTTT
TRBD1,NA,TRBJ1-2,TRBV6-5,CASTTRQGGYTF,TGTGCCAGCACCACTCGACAGGGGGGCTACACCTTC
NA,NA,TRBJ1-2,TRBV19,CASSIRGNYGYTF,TGTGCCAGTAGTATCCGGGGGAACTATGGCTACACCTTC
NA,NA,TRBJ2-7,TRBV2,CASTRGRTSYYEQYF,TGTGCCAGCACCCGAGGGAGGACCTCCTACTACGAGCAGTACTTC
TRBD2,NA,TRBJ2-7,TRBV28,CASSLISGSYEQYF,TGTGCCAGCAGTTTGATAAGCGGGAGTTACGAGCAGTACTTC
NA,NA,TRBJ2-7,TRBV10-3,CAISDTGHGTYEQYF,TGTGCCATCAGTGATACGGGACATGGGACCTACGAGCAGTACTTC
NA,NA,TRBJ1-1,TRBV18,CASSPGLLNTEAFF,TGTGCCAGCTCACCCGGACTGTTGAACACTGAAGCTTTCTTT
TRBD1,NA,TRBJ2-7,TRBV19,CASSILTGDEQYF,TGTGCCAGTAGTATTTTAACAGGGGACGAGCAGTACTTC
NA,NA,TRBJ2-7,TRBV12-2,CASRLRDTVYEQYF,TGTGCAAGTCGCCTCCGGGACACAGTCTACGAGCAGTACTTC
TRBD1,NA,TRBJ2-7,TRBV5-1,CASGMLGDSSYEQYF,TGCGCCAGCGGGATGTTAGGGGACAGCTCCTACGAGCAGTACTTC
NA,NA,TRBJ2-7,TRBV27,CASRGQGIYEQYF,TGTGCCAGCAGGGGGCAGGGAATCTACGAGCAGTACTTC
TRBD2,NA,TRBJ2-1,TRBV5-1,CASSFPGLAGYNEQFF,TGCGCCAGCAGCTTTCCGGGACTAGCGGGGTACAATGAGCAGTTCTTC
TRBD1,NA,TRBJ2-7,TRBV10-1,CASSEPDRESVHEQYF,TGCGCCAGCAGTGAGCCGGACAGGGAATCGGTCCACGAGCAGTACTTC
TRBD1,once,TRBJ1-2,TRBV4-2,CASSQDHRGDYGYTF,TGTGCCAGCAGCCAAGATCACAGGGGGGACTATGGCTACACCTTC
NA,NA,TRBJ2-7,TRBV13,CASSLGGGGEQYF,TGTGCCAGCAGCTTAGGCGGCGGTGGCGAGCAGTACTTC
NA,NA,TRBJ2-7,TRBV28,CASSFRRENEQYF,TGTGCCAGCAGTTTTCGGCGGGAAAACGAGCAGTACTTC
NA,once,TRBJ1-3,TRBV23-1,CASSSGGCSGNTIYF,TGCGCCAGCAGTAGTGGGGGCTGCTCTGGAAACACCATATATTTT
NA,NA,TRBJ2-1,TRBV12-3/TRBV12-4,CASTGTYNEQFF,TGTGCCAGCACCGGGACCTACAATGAGCAGTTCTTC
NA,once,TRBJ1-4,TRBV3-1/TRBV3-2,CASSQERKEKLFF,TGTGCCAGCAGCCAAGAGAGGAAGGAAAAACTGTTTTTT
NA,NA,TRBJ1-3,TRBV2,CASRPDSYSGNTIYF,TGTGCCAGCAGGCCTGACAGTTACTCTGGAAACACCATATATTTT
NA,few,TRBJ1-4,TRBV10-1,CASSRRPGANEKLFF,TGCGCCAGCAGCCGAAGACCAGGTGCTAATGAAAAACTGTTTTTT
TRBD1,NA,TRBJ1-6,TRBV5-1,CASSPGQGDSPLHF,TGCGCCAGCAGCCCCGGACAGGGTGATTCACCCCTCCACTTT
TRBD1,NA,TRBJ1-2,TRBV6-1,CASSELSPGTGFGYGYTF,TGTGCCAGCAGTGAACTTAGTCCCGGGACAGGGTTTGGCTATGGCTACACCTTC
NA,NA,TRBJ1-1,TRBV5-6,CASSLFSGQNTEAFF,TGTGCCAGCAGCTTGTTTTCGGGACAGAACACTGAAGCTTTCTTT
NA,NA,TRBJ2-7,TRBV2,CASGRYEQYF,TGTGCCAGCGGGCGCTACGAGCAGTACTTC
NA,NA,TRBJ2-5,TRBV3-1/TRBV3-2,CASSLSGVGETQYF,TGTGCCAGCAGCCTATCAGGGGTCGGGGAGACCCAGTACTTC
NA,NA,TRBJ2-4,TRBV18,CASSSTFVGGIQYF,TGTGCCAGCTCATCAACTTTCGTGGGAGGCATTCAGTACTTC
TRBD1,NA,TRBJ2-7,TRBV11-2,CASSLGRLGQFYEQYF,TGTGCCAGCAGCTTAGGGAGGTTGGGACAGTTCTACGAGCAGTACTTC
NA,NA,TRBJ1-1,TRBV5-4,CASSLDNSIAEAFF,TGTGCCAGCAGCTTGGACAACAGTATCGCTGAAGCTTTCTTT
TRBD1,NA,TRBJ1-1,TRBV10-3,CAISERDRVDTEAFF,TGTGCCATCAGTGAGCGCGACAGGGTCGACACTGAAGCTTTCTTT
NA,NA,TRBJ2-5,TRBV7-6,CASSFGQSRETQYF,TGTGCCAGCAGCTTTGGGCAGTCCAGGGAGACCCAGTACTTC
NA,NA,TRBJ2-1,TRBV19,CASSIEGVGSYNEQFF,TGTGCCAGTAGTATAGAAGGGGTTGGCTCCTACAATGAGCAGTTCTTC